Below, 7 T cell receptor beta chains from the same sample are listed, as sequenced in a study of CD4 T cells in relation to SARS-CoV-2 and coronaviruses. Sequencing was performed with immunoSEQ multiplex PCR; in TCRdb, only in-frame clones are kept and a portion is missing. The sample holds some 68,000 clones; roughly 93% are singletons and the top ten take 0.23%. Before the COVID-19 pandemic, during about 2011-2019, CD4+ T cells were taken from unexposed donors. The sample comprised naive CD4+ T cells from PBMCs. This sample's subset: naive CD4+ T cells isolated by negative enrichment. Receptors originate from a human donor in good health.

The chain employs TRBV6-2 or TRBV6-3 and TRBJ2-6, with 10 bases aligning to TRBD1. The CDR3 extends over 18 amino acids. Germline V gene lookup returns CDR1 MNHEY and CDR2 SVGEGT. V lost 2 bases, J lost 3 bases, and 7 bases stayed unmatched. The CDR3 protein is CASSYKTGGVRGANVLTF. The CDR3 coding sequence is TGTGCCAGCAGTTACAAGACAGGGGGCGTACGTGGGGCCAACGTCCTGACTTTC.

This clone appeared a few times. The gene calls are TRBV7-9 and TRBJ2-7; D is perhaps TRBD1 (6 bases). The CDR3 is 15 residues long. The germline V and J ends were trimmed by 5 bases and 0 bases, with 14 bases remaining between them. Germline V gene sequence: CDR1 SEHNR, CDR2 FQNEAQ (reference sequence). CDR3 region: CASSRAGTYSYEQYF. In DNA form, the CDR3 reads TGTGCCAGCAGCAGAGCCGGGACATACTCCTACGAGCAGTACTTC.

V usage is TRBV7-2 and J usage is TRBJ2-1; 9 nucleotides line up with TRBD2. Trimming at V came to 0 bases and at J to 3 bases, leaving 3 bases not matched to a gene. The CDR3 length is 16 residues. Germline V gene lookup returns CDR1 SGHTA and CDR2 FQGNSA. CDR3: CASSLASSGVYNEQFF. In nucleotides, the CDR3 is TGTGCCAGCAGCTTAGCGTCTAGCGGGGTCTACAATGAGCAGTTCTTC.

V usage is TRBV24-1 and J usage is TRBJ2-3; the D gene could be TRBD1 or TRBD2 (6 bases each). There are 16 residues in the CDR3. V was trimmed by 3 bases and J by 3 bases, leaving 15 bases between them. The V gene's germline CDR1 is KGHDR and CDR2 SFDVKD. In nucleotides, the CDR3 is TGTGCCACCAGTGATCCCCGTCGGGGGCCGACAGATACGCAGTATTTT. As protein: CATSDPRRGPTDTQYF.

As to this clone: At one end the junction does not follow the germline gene, possibly because of a read error. The rearrangement joins TRBV27 to TRBJ1-1; unclear D gene. The CDR3 consists of 16 residues. The germline V gene has CDR1 MNHEY and CDR2 SMNVEV (reference sequence). The CDR3 loop is CASSLYSTVVRTKAFF. CDR3 sequence (DNA): TGTGCCAGCAGTCTATACTCGACCGTCGTCCGCACTAAAGCTTTCTTT.

The gene calls are TRBV5-4 and TRBJ2-7; maybe TRBD2 (6 bases). There are 15 residues in the CDR3. Germline CDR1 SGHNT, CDR2 YYREEE (reference sequence). Trimming took off 0 bases at V and 3 bases at J, with 13 bases between the two ends. This CDR3 is CASSLGQGLYYEQYF. CDR3 nucleotide sequence: TGTGCCAGCAGCTTGGGGCAGGGACTCTACTACGAGCAGTACTTC.

The gene calls are TRBV3-1 (or the pseudogene TRBV3-2) and TRBJ1-2; D call uncertain. The CDR3 length is 16 residues. Trimming pared 0 bases from V and 4 bases from J, leaving 15 bases between. Per the germline V gene, CDR1 is LGHDT and CDR2 is YNNKEL (reference sequence). CDR3 bases: TGTGCCAGCAGCCAAGATACGGGGAATTTTGGCTATGGCTACACCTTC. Amino acid sequence: CASSQDTGNFGYGYTF.